Listed below are T cell receptor beta chains from one sample, sequenced in a study of shared clonotypes between healthy human individuals. The assay was immunoSEQ multiplex PCR, and TCRdb's table has in-frame clones only and misses some. The table has a few million clones, approximately 96% seen once. Sequencing was carried out using naive CD4+ T cells sorted from blood. These receptors all stem from a man younger than 30 in good health. Both conserved end residues are part of each CDR3. Fields, in order: clone size, J gene, D gene, V gene, CDR3 DNA, CDR3 protein. D genes are given only for firm matches. Some rows have no size entry. The others give once, few or many, or a class for an expanded clone.

clone_size: -
j_call: TRBJ1-2
d_call: TRBD1
v_call: TRBV5-4
cdr3_nt: TGTGCCAGCAGCTTGCCTCGTCCCGGGACAGGTATCTATGGCTACACCTTC
cdr3_aa: CASSLPRPGTGIYGYTF

clone_size: -
j_call: TRBJ2-7
d_call: TRBD2
v_call: TRBV7-8
cdr3_nt: TGTGCCAGCAGCTTTCCCCCTCGTAGCGGGAGTGTCGACGAGCAGTACTTC
cdr3_aa: CASSFPPRSGSVDEQYF

clone_size: few
j_call: TRBJ1-5
d_call: TRBD1
v_call: TRBV6-5
cdr3_nt: TGTGCCAGCAGTTTGACAGGGGGGCAGCCCCAGCATTTT
cdr3_aa: CASSLTGGQPQHF

clone_size: -
j_call: TRBJ1-2
d_call: TRBD1
v_call: TRBV28
cdr3_nt: TGTGCCAGCAGTTCCCGACAGGGTGGTAACTATGGCTACACCTTC
cdr3_aa: CASSSRQGGNYGYTF

clone_size: -
j_call: TRBJ1-6
d_call: TRBD1
v_call: TRBV30
cdr3_nt: TGTGCCTGGAGGATGGGGACAGACGTCTCCCCCCTCCACTTT
cdr3_aa: CAWRMGTDVSPLHF

clone_size: -
j_call: TRBJ2-7
d_call: -
v_call: TRBV5-1
cdr3_nt: TGCGCCAGCAGCTTGTTGGCAGGGTTGGACGAGCAGTACTTC
cdr3_aa: CASSLLAGLDEQYF

clone_size: -
j_call: TRBJ1-1
d_call: -
v_call: TRBV6-6
cdr3_nt: TGTGCCAGCAGTTACGACAGGAGGACTGAAGCTTTCTTT
cdr3_aa: CASSYDRRTEAFF

clone_size: -
j_call: TRBJ1-1
d_call: -
v_call: TRBV30
cdr3_nt: TGTGCCTGGAGGGGGCGTCCGGGCTCAACGAACACTGAAGCTTTCTTT
cdr3_aa: CAWRGRPGSTNTEAFF

clone_size: -
j_call: TRBJ2-1
d_call: -
v_call: TRBV10-1
cdr3_nt: TGCGCCAGCAGTGATCCGGGACAACGGCAGTTCTTC
cdr3_aa: CASSDPGQRQFF

clone_size: -
j_call: TRBJ2-7
d_call: TRBD2
v_call: TRBV5-1
cdr3_nt: TGCGCCAGCAGCTTCGATCTAGCGGGGGCCCCCTACGAGCAGTACTTC
cdr3_aa: CASSFDLAGAPYEQYF

clone_size: -
j_call: TRBJ1-2
d_call: -
v_call: TRBV5-6
cdr3_nt: TGTGCCAGCAGCTTACAAACATCGGCCCCTGGCTACACCTTC
cdr3_aa: CASSLQTSAPGYTF

clone_size: -
j_call: TRBJ2-3
d_call: TRBD2
v_call: TRBV29-1
cdr3_nt: TGCAGCGTTGAAGTTTTCCGACTAGCGGGGGCTAGCACAGATACGCAGTATTTT
cdr3_aa: CSVEVFRLAGASTDTQYF

clone_size: once
j_call: TRBJ2-1
d_call: -
v_call: TRBV28
cdr3_nt: TGTGCCAGCAGTTTGTTGAGGACTGAGCAGTTCTTC
cdr3_aa: CASSLLRTEQFF

clone_size: -
j_call: TRBJ2-3
d_call: -
v_call: TRBV30
cdr3_nt: TGTGCCTGGTGGGGTACAGGGAGCACAGATACGCAGTATTTT
cdr3_aa: CAWWGTGSTDTQYF

clone_size: -
j_call: TRBJ2-2
d_call: TRBD1
v_call: TRBV7-9
cdr3_nt: TGTGCCAGCACCAATTCAGACAGGGCGGCCGGGGAGCTGTTTTTT
cdr3_aa: CASTNSDRAAGELFF

clone_size: -
j_call: TRBJ1-1
d_call: -
v_call: TRBV6-6
cdr3_nt: TGTGCCAGCAGTTACCGTGGCAGGGGAGGAACTGAAGCTTTCTTT
cdr3_aa: CASSYRGRGGTEAFF

clone_size: -
j_call: TRBJ2-7
d_call: TRBD1
v_call: TRBV27
cdr3_nt: TGTGCCAGCAGTGCGGACAGGGGATCGTTCGACGAGCAGTACTTC
cdr3_aa: CASSADRGSFDEQYF

clone_size: -
j_call: TRBJ2-5
d_call: TRBD2
v_call: TRBV12-5
cdr3_nt: TGTGCTAGTGCTCTTACTAGCGGACGGGAGACCCAGTACTTC
cdr3_aa: CASALTSGRETQYF

clone_size: -
j_call: TRBJ2-2
d_call: TRBD1
v_call: TRBV5-4
cdr3_nt: TGTGCCAGCAGTCGGACAGGGGTCGACACCGGGGAGCTGTTTTTT
cdr3_aa: CASSRTGVDTGELFF

clone_size: -
j_call: TRBJ2-7
d_call: -
v_call: TRBV7-2
cdr3_nt: TGTGCCAGCAGCACATCAGGGGGGATTGGCTACGAGCAGTACTTC
cdr3_aa: CASSTSGGIGYEQYF

clone_size: -
j_call: TRBJ2-1
d_call: TRBD2
v_call: TRBV7-3
cdr3_nt: TGTGCCAGCAGCTTAAAAGCGGGACTACCCTACAATGAGCAGTTCTTC
cdr3_aa: CASSLKAGLPYNEQFF

clone_size: -
j_call: TRBJ1-5
d_call: -
v_call: TRBV19
cdr3_nt: TGTGCCAGTAGTAGCGAGAGGGTAAATATCAATCAGCCCCAGCATTTT
cdr3_aa: CASSSERVNINQPQHF

clone_size: few
j_call: TRBJ1-2
d_call: -
v_call: TRBV6-1
cdr3_nt: TGTGCCAGCAGACCCCCCGGCAGGGAGGGAGGCTACACCTTC
cdr3_aa: CASRPPGREGGYTF

clone_size: once
j_call: TRBJ1-3
d_call: TRBD1
v_call: TRBV5-1
cdr3_nt: TGCGCCAGCAGCTTGGGGCCAGGGGGTACTGGAAACACCATATATTTT
cdr3_aa: CASSLGPGGTGNTIYF

clone_size: -
j_call: TRBJ1-6
d_call: TRBD1
v_call: TRBV6-6
cdr3_nt: TGTGCCAGCAGTGGGGACAGATATTCACCCCTCCACTTT
cdr3_aa: CASSGDRYSPLHF

clone_size: few
j_call: TRBJ1-1
d_call: -
v_call: TRBV20-1
cdr3_nt: TGCAGTGCCTTCGACAACACTGAAGCTTTCTTT
cdr3_aa: CSAFDNTEAFF

clone_size: -
j_call: TRBJ2-3
d_call: -
v_call: TRBV5-6
cdr3_nt: TGTGCCAGCAGCTTGGTAGGCCGAGATACGCAGTATTTT
cdr3_aa: CASSLVGRDTQYF

clone_size: -
j_call: TRBJ1-2
d_call: TRBD1
v_call: TRBV10-2
cdr3_nt: TGCGCCAGCAGTTTTGGACAGGCGAGGGGAGCTAACTATGGCTACACCTTC
cdr3_aa: CASSFGQARGANYGYTF

clone_size: -
j_call: TRBJ1-6
d_call: -
v_call: TRBV27
cdr3_nt: TGTGCCAGCACCTCGTCGGGGTTGCCGAATTCACCCCTCCACTTT
cdr3_aa: CASTSSGLPNSPLHF

clone_size: -
j_call: TRBJ2-1
d_call: -
v_call: TRBV10-1
cdr3_nt: TGCGCCAGCAGCCCCTTGGGGGGAGTCAATGAGCAGTTCTTC
cdr3_aa: CASSPLGGVNEQFF

clone_size: -
j_call: TRBJ2-7
d_call: TRBD1
v_call: TRBV28
cdr3_nt: TGTGCCAGCAGATCACGACAGGGGGCGCAGACCTACGAGCAGTACTTC
cdr3_aa: CASRSRQGAQTYEQYF

clone_size: -
j_call: TRBJ1-2
d_call: -
v_call: TRBV19
cdr3_nt: TGTGCCAGTAGTATGAAGGGACCAAGAGAGGGCTACACCTTC
cdr3_aa: CASSMKGPREGYTF

clone_size: -
j_call: TRBJ2-3
d_call: -
v_call: TRBV11-2
cdr3_nt: TGTGCCAGCAGCTTAGAATCGGCAGGGGCAACAGATACGCAGTATTTT
cdr3_aa: CASSLESAGATDTQYF

clone_size: -
j_call: TRBJ2-5
d_call: -
v_call: TRBV18
cdr3_nt: TGTGCCAGCTCACCAGAGCTGGGCCAGACCCAGTACTTC
cdr3_aa: CASSPELGQTQYF

clone_size: -
j_call: TRBJ2-7
d_call: TRBD1
v_call: TRBV2
cdr3_nt: TGTGCCAGCAGTGACACGACAGGGATCTACTATTCCTACGAGCAGTACTTC
cdr3_aa: CASSDTTGIYYSYEQYF

clone_size: once
j_call: TRBJ1-4
d_call: -
v_call: TRBV30
cdr3_nt: TGTGCCTGGAGCCCCGGGGGAGGTGAAAAACTGTTTTTT
cdr3_aa: CAWSPGGGEKLFF

clone_size: -
j_call: TRBJ1-5
d_call: -
v_call: TRBV7-9
cdr3_nt: TGTGCCAGCAGCTTCCCCCCTGGGCCCCAGCATTTT
cdr3_aa: CASSFPPGPQHF

clone_size: -
j_call: TRBJ2-2
d_call: TRBD1
v_call: TRBV6-5
cdr3_nt: TGTGCCAGCAGTTCTTTACAGGGGATAACCGGGGAGCTGTTTTTT
cdr3_aa: CASSSLQGITGELFF

clone_size: -
j_call: TRBJ1-1
d_call: -
v_call: TRBV9
cdr3_nt: TGTGCCAGCAGCGTAGAGGCAGGATTGAACACTGAAGCTTTCTTT
cdr3_aa: CASSVEAGLNTEAFF

clone_size: once
j_call: TRBJ1-5
d_call: -
v_call: TRBV10-3
cdr3_nt: TGTGCCATCAGTGTCGGTGGGGATAATCAGCCCCAGCATTTT
cdr3_aa: CAISVGGDNQPQHF

clone_size: -
j_call: TRBJ2-2
d_call: -
v_call: TRBV25-1
cdr3_nt: TGTGCCAGCAGTGTAACAGGGTCCTACACCGGGGAGCTGTTTTTT
cdr3_aa: CASSVTGSYTGELFF

clone_size: -
j_call: TRBJ2-7
d_call: -
v_call: TRBV5-1
cdr3_nt: TGCGCCAGCAGCTTGCAAGGACAGCAGTCCTCCTACGAGCAGTACTTC
cdr3_aa: CASSLQGQQSSYEQYF

clone_size: -
j_call: TRBJ2-2
d_call: -
v_call: TRBV7-3
cdr3_nt: TGTGCCAGCAGCTTAAGGACAGTAACACCGGGGAGCTTGATTTTT
cdr3_aa: CASSLRTVTPGSLIF

clone_size: -
j_call: TRBJ2-5
d_call: -
v_call: TRBV6-5
cdr3_nt: TGTGCCAGCAGTACGGGACATATTGAGACCCAGTACTTC
cdr3_aa: CASSTGHIETQYF

clone_size: -
j_call: TRBJ2-7
d_call: TRBD2
v_call: TRBV5-1
cdr3_nt: TGCGCCAGCAGGCGGACTAGCGGTTCCTACGAGCAGTACTTC
cdr3_aa: CASRRTSGSYEQYF

clone_size: -
j_call: TRBJ1-1
d_call: -
v_call: TRBV2
cdr3_nt: TGTGCCAGCAGTGTACACAGCTTGAGTGCTTTCTTT
cdr3_aa: CASSVHSLSAFF

clone_size: once
j_call: TRBJ1-2
d_call: TRBD1
v_call: TRBV7-9
cdr3_nt: TGTGCCAGCAGCCCAGAGACAGGGGGCGGGGTTGGCTACACCTTC
cdr3_aa: CASSPETGGGVGYTF

clone_size: once
j_call: TRBJ1-2
d_call: -
v_call: TRBV5-6
cdr3_nt: TGTGCCAGCAGCCCCGGACAGATTCGAGGCTACACCTTC
cdr3_aa: CASSPGQIRGYTF

clone_size: -
j_call: TRBJ1-1
d_call: -
v_call: TRBV6-6
cdr3_nt: TGTGCCAGCAGTTTGGGGGATAACACTGAAGCTTTCTTT
cdr3_aa: CASSLGDNTEAFF

clone_size: -
j_call: TRBJ1-1
d_call: -
v_call: TRBV28
cdr3_nt: TGTGCCAGCAAAAATCCGGGTCTAATGGGTGAAGCTTTCTTT
cdr3_aa: CASKNPGLMGEAFF

clone_size: -
j_call: TRBJ1-6
d_call: TRBD1
v_call: TRBV7-2
cdr3_nt: TGTGCCAGCAGCGCCGACAGGGTAAATTCACCCCTCCACTTT
cdr3_aa: CASSADRVNSPLHF